Presented here are 5 T cell receptor beta chains from one specimen sequenced in a study of cytomegalovirus exposure and HLA in healthy donors. Use of 60 Vbeta and 13 Jbeta primers characterized the PCR. Profiled with immunoSEQ multiplex PCR; TCRdb holds only in-frame clones, not every one. The data show about 160,000 clones, with 85% seen just once and 1% held by the top ten. The sequenced sample consisted of PBMCs. Every receptor here comes from a boy between 2 and 10 years old in good health and CMV-seronegative.

The chain recombines TRBV21-1 with TRBJ1-5. TRBV21-1 represents a pseudogene. This CDR3 has 16 amino acids. CDR3 in amino acids: CASSKDPVTGYQPQHF. The CDR3 DNA reads TGTGCCAGCAGCAAAGATCCGGTAACCGGTTATCAGCCCCAGCATTTT.

The genes are TRBV7-9 and TRBJ1-1, with D uncertain. V lost 5 bases and J 1 base, leaving 11 bases between the germline ends. The CDR3 totals 14 residues. The germline V gene encodes CDR1 SEHNR and CDR2 FQNEAQ (reference sequence). The CDR3 loop reads CASSKRLGNTEAFF. The CDR3, as DNA: TGTGCCAGCAGCAAAAGACTGGGGAACACTGAAGCTTTCTTT.

The genes are TRBV6-1 and TRBJ1-5; 9 bases match TRBD1. Germline assignment: CDR1 MNHNS and CDR2 SASEGT. The CDR3 length is 19 residues. V lost 2 bases to trimming and J lost 6 bases; unmatched junction nucleotides: 17. The chain's CDR3 is CASSEFPGQGNSNSQPQHF. As DNA, the CDR3 is TGTGCCAGCAGTGAATTCCCCGGACAGGGGAATTCCAATAGTCAGCCCCAGCATTTT.

This chain links TRBV5-1 with TRBJ2-7; 10 bases are a match to TRBD1. The CDR3 has 15 amino acids. Losses at the gene ends were 1 base for V and 5 bases for J; bases not matched to a gene: 6. CDR1 and CDR2 (germline): SGHRS, YFSETQ. The CDR3 nucleotides are TGCGCCAGCAGCTTGAGGGACAGGGGTGTCGACGAGCAGTACTTC. Its protein product is CASSLRDRGVDEQYF.

This sequence joins TRBV7-8 and TRBJ1-5, with 8 bases fitting TRBD1. The CDR3 consists of 16 residues. CDR1 is SGHVS and CDR2 is FQNEAQ in the germline V gene. V was pared by 2 bases and J by 7 bases, with 10 bases of the junction left unmatched. The CDR3 region is CASSLPDRERQQPQHF. CDR3 DNA sequence: TGTGCCAGCAGCTTACCGGACAGGGAGCGACAACAGCCCCAGCATTTT.